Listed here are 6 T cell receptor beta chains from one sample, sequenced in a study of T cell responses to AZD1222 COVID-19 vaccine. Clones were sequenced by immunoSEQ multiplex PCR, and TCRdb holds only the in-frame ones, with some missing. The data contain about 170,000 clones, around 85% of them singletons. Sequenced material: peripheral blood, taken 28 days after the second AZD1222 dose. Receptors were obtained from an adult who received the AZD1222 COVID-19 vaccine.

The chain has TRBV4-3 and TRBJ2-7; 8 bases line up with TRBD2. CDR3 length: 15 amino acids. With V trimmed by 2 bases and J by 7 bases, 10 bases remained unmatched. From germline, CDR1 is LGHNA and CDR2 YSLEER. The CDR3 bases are TGCGCCAGCAGCCAAAGCGGGGGCTTAAAGGGTGAGCAGTACTTC. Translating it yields CASSQSGGLKGEQYF.

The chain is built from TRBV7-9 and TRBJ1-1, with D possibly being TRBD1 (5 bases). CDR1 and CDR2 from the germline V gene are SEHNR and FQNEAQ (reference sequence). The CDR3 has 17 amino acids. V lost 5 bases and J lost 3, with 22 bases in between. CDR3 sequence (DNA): TGTGCCAGCAGCCTCCTAGGGACGAGTACTCTATACACTGAAGCTTTCTTT. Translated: CASSLLGTSTLYTEAFF.

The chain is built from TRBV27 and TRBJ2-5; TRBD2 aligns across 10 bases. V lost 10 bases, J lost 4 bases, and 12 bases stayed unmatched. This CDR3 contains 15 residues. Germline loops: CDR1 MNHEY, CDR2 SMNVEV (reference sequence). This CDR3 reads CATRPSGGLGETQYF. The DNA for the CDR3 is TGTGCCACCCGACCTAGCGGGGGCTTGGGAGAGACCCAGTACTTC.

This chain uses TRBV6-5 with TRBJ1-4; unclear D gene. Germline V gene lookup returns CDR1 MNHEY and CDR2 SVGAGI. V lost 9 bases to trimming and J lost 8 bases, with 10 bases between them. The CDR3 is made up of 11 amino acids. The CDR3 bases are TGTGCCAGTGTTGGAGTCGAAAAACTGTTTTTT. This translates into CASVGVEKLFF.

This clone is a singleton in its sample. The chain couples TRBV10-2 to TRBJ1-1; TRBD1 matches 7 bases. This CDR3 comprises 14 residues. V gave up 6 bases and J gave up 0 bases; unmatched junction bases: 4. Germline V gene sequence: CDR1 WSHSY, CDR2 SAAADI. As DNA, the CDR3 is TGCGCCAGCAGACTACAGGGGATGAACACTGAAGCTTTCTTT. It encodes CASRLQGMNTEAFF.

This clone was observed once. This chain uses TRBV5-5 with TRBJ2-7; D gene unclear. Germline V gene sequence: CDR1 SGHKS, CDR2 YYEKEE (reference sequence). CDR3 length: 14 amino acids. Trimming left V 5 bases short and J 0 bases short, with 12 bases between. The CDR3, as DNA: TGTGCCAGCAGGAAGAACCCGAGCTCCTACGAGCAGTACTTC. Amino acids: CASRKNPSSYEQYF.